This section outlines one T cell receptor (beta chain) sequence together with its context. This clonotype was observed many times. No cognate antigen has been identified for it. Base qualities are not recorded, but no much larger clone differs from it by a single base. Measured from the cysteine to the phenylalanine, the CDR3 is 15 residues long. CDR3 DNA is the only sequence kept; it has 45 bases, read in frame from the first base. V trim: 0 bases; J trim: 7 bases; unmatched bases: 8. Looking up the germline V gene (reference sequence) yields CDR1 DFQATT and CDR2 SNEGSKA. The data stem from a study of T cells in Graves' hyperthyroidism and ophthalmopathy (dated by TCRdb to the late 2010s). For the wider study: Peripheral blood samples were taken at the time of initial diagnosis, prior to any treatment. A discovery cohort of about a hundred patients, roughly 45 with Graves' ophthalmopathy and approximately 60 with stable Graves' hyperthyroidism, was used to find distinguishing TCR V-J signatures. Whether ophthalmopathy could be predicted prospectively was tested in an independent validation cohort made up of roughly 19 hyperthyroidism patients plus 17 patients who later progressed to ophthalmopathy. The approximately 100 discovery patients were randomly divided into training and test sets at a 7:3 ratio. In addition, the study compared T-cell repertoires in thyroid tissue and in blood from roughly 6 Graves' hyperthyroidism patients. Once sampling was done, hyperthyroidism patients were given methimazole at a starting dose of 30 mg daily, whereas ophthalmopathy patients were given high-dose intravenous methylprednisolone. The paper reports TCR Vbeta CDR3 sequencing of approximately 140 peripheral blood samples: 43 ophthalmopathy, 70 to 85 hyperthyroidism and some 17 progressor patients. Summary of the overall study and its limitations: No statistical method was used to fix the sample size in advance, and group allocation was not hidden from the investigators. A 13 V-J signature model separated ophthalmopathy from stable hyperthyroidism, with nearly 90% sensitivity and 81% to 83% specificity in cross-validation and 80%/75% in testing. Blood samples also contained most of the expanded thyroid clonotypes (frequency above 0.001), which suggests that blood repertoires may reflect thyroid immune responses. In validation, the model predicted progression to ophthalmopathy a median of 6.5 months before onset, with approximately 70% sensitivity and about 75% specificity.

The TCR beta CDR3 regions were amplified from RNA transcripts. The TCR CDR3 was subjected to a first round of RT-PCR using the HTBI primer set and the Qiagen OneStep RT-PCR kit. A second multiplex PCR round built the libraries, followed by size selection and purification. The libraries were sequenced on an Illumina HiSeq2000 using paired-end 100 bp reads. In the authors' own workflow: SOAPnuke was used to process the raw data, with reads discarded if the reads contained adapters or uncalled bases, had a mean Phred below 15, or lacked an exact constant-primer or identifier match. High-quality paired reads were merged using COPE v1.2.5, and each unique nucleotide sequence was defined as a clonotype. MiTCR v1.1 was used to align the clonotypes against IMGT TRBV, TRBD and TRBJ reference segments. The analysis included only V-J combinations with a frequency above 0.0001, which together covered around 99% of the repertoires. A TCS score was defined as the ratio of F50 (clonal expansion) to E x V (chaos), with BLOSUM62-based TCRdist applied between CDR3 peptides within each V-J. Welch's t-statistics and random forest reduced just over 500 V-J features to roughly 13, which were used in a naive Bayes classifier (R e1071). TCRdb reworked the public reads: Q25 trimming with fastp, MiXCR clone assembly, productive beta chains retained. Rows with one shared CDR3 protein collapse into an entry with the most common genes and DNA. In this record, the V and J calls reflect TCRdb's handling and not the investigators' own analysis. Within this sample are 250,000 to 350,000 distinct CDR3 sequences, with about 18% of them counted one time only. The ten largest clones add up to 55% to 60% of the sample.

Ophthalmopathy patients had moderately to severely active disease, Clinical Activity Score of at least 3, NOSPECS grade of at least 4, and duration under 3 months. The study excluded patients with uncontrolled infections, other autoimmune diseases, pregnancy or lactation. Diagnoses were established on the basis of clinical symptoms, serum thyroxine and TRAb, thyroid ultrasound, and orbital computed tomography. Ficoll-Paque density gradient centrifugation was used to isolate PBMCs from 8 to 10 ml of fresh peripheral blood. Trizol reagent was used to extract total RNA, and RNA quality was then checked on an Agilent 2100 Bioanalyzer.

The material sequenced was blood. Recombination linked TRBV20-1 to TRBJ2-7, and 11 junctional nucleotides match TRBD2. This sequence originates from a woman aged 55-69 years with Graves' ophthalmopathy. The CDR3 here reads CSARDRASGRPEQYF. The nucleotide sequence reads as follows: TGCAGTGCTAGAGATCGGGCTAGCGGGAGGCCGGAGCAGTACTTC.